This T cell receptor (beta chain) was sequenced during a study of blood T cell repertoires in COVID-19. The wider study: From T cells, B-cell-depleted T cells, or PBMCs came the material, which was cDNA or gDNA.

This CDR3 spans 16 amino acids. Germline lookup yields CDR1 KGHSH and CDR2 LQKENI. The junction had 4 bases not matched to a gene; V was cut back by 3 bases and J by 0 bases. TCRdb's table, derived via immunoSEQ multiplex PCR, lists solely in-frame clones and lacks some. The table lists about 33,000 clones, 87% of them singletons. Source material: peripheral blood. This chain links TRBV18 with TRBJ1-4, with TRBD1 identical over 7 bases. The sequence came from a man aged 55 to 70 with acute or convalescent COVID-19. The CDR3 protein is CASSPNTGATNEKLFF. CDR3 in DNA: TGTGCCAGCTCACCGAATACAGGGGCAACTAATGAAAAACTGTTTTTT.